These 29 T cell receptor beta chains share one sample of origin, sequenced in a study of Graves' ophthalmopathy and Graves' hyperthyroidism. Using RNA transcripts, the TCR beta CDR3 regions were amplified. Amplification began with first-round RT-PCR using HTBI primers, then second-round multiplex PCR was performed. One entry per CDR3 protein results from TCRdb running MiXCR on the multiplex PCR reads. The sample consists of about 740,000 distinct CDR3 sequences, 40% of them appearing once. The material sequenced was peripheral blood. All receptors derive from an adult man with Graves' ophthalmopathy.

This clonotype has more than one count but fewer than ten. The DNA is omitted, as the CDR3 cannot be located on it reliably, and the CDR3 follows TCRdb's listing. The genes are TRBV2 and TRBJ2-7; the table's D call of TRBD1 was not tested on the DNA. From its first to its last residue, the CDR3 has 13 amino acids. The germline V gene has CDR1 SNHLY and CDR2 FYNNEI. This chain's CDR3 is CACSARDNYEQYF.

This clonotype has more than one count but fewer than ten. V usage is TRBV19 and J usage is TRBJ1-2; D gene unclear. Trimming took 7 bases from V and 5 from J, leaving 17 bases between them. Looked up from germline, CDR1 is LNHDA and CDR2 is SQIVND (reference sequence). This CDR3 region has 14 residues. The CDR3 DNA reads TGTGCCAGTAATGGTAGGCCCAGCATTTATGGCTACACCTTC. Translated, it gives CASNGRPSIYGYTF.

This sequence joins TRBV9 and TRBJ2-7; the match to TRBD2 covers 8 bases. Germline V gene sequence: CDR1 SGDLS, CDR2 YYNGEE. This CDR3 comprises 16 residues. V shed 4 bases and J 1 base; nucleotides not matched to a gene: 10. This chain's CDR3 is CASSQELTSGSYEQYF. The CDR3 nucleotides read TGTGCCAGCAGCCAAGAACTAACTAGCGGTTCCTACGAGCAGTACTTC.

The rearrangement joins TRBV20-1 to TRBJ1-6; TRBD1 is a possible D gene (5 bases). CDR1 is DFQATT, CDR2 SNEGSKA, per germline (reference sequence). The V and J ends lost 3 bases and 6 bases respectively, with 12 bases between them. The CDR3 is made up of 14 amino acids. The CDR3, as DNA: TGCAGTGCTAGTCCCGGGGGAACTAATTCACCCCTCCACTTT. This gives the protein CSASPGGTNSPLHF.

This chain connects TRBV14 to TRBJ2-7; TRBD1 might be the D (7 bases). V was shortened by 4 bases and J by 4 bases, with 17 bases between the two germline ends. This CDR3 has 15 amino acids. Germline V lookup: CDR1 SGHDN, CDR2 FVKESK. The CDR3 nucleotides are TGTGCCAGCAGCCCCACAGGGGCGGGGCTGTACGAGCAGTACTTC. It translates to CASSPTGAGLYEQYF.

This clonotype was picked up a small number of times. The chain links TRBV7-9 to TRBJ2-2, with a tentative D call TRBD1 (5 bases). Germline loops: CDR1 SEHNR, CDR2 FQNEAQ (reference sequence). The CDR3 contains 17 residues. Trimming shortened V by 5 bases and J by 0 bases, and 16 bases separated the two germline ends. The chain's CDR3 is CASSPSPRVSNTGELFF. CDR3 nucleotides: TGTGCCAGCAGCCCCTCGCCCAGGGTTTCGAACACCGGGGAGCTGTTTTTT.

The chain is built from TRBV4-1 and TRBJ1-2; D gene uncertain. In germline, CDR1 is MGHRA, CDR2 YSYEKL. V lost 1 base to trimming and J lost 3 bases, with 12 bases between them. The CDR3 covers 15 residues. As DNA, the CDR3 is TGCGCCAGCAGCCAAGCAGGTAGACCAGACTATGGCTACACCTTC. Its protein is CASSQAGRPDYGYTF.

A few counts support this clonotype. In DNA form, the CDR3 reads TGTGCCATCGGTAGCGGGAGGAGCACAGATACGCAGTATTTT. It codes for CAIGSGRSTDTQYF. V gene TRBV10-3 combines with J gene TRBJ2-3; the match to TRBD2 covers 10 bases. The germline V gene has CDR1 ENHRY and CDR2 SYGVKD. CDR3 size: 14 residues. Losses at the gene ends were 8 bases for V and 0 bases for J; bases not matched to a gene: 2.

There are many counts of this clonotype. J is TRBJ2-7 and V is TRBV11-2, with 8 bases matching TRBD1. The germline V gene has CDR1 SGHAT and CDR2 FQNNGV. V lost 3 bases and J lost 2; bases outside the gene matches: 3. The CDR3 spans 14 residues. The CDR3 spells CASSFGQGTYEQYF. The CDR3 DNA follows: TGTGCCAGCAGCTTCGGACAGGGTACCTACGAGCAGTACTTC.

This clonotype was seen more than once but under ten times. The chain couples TRBV7-9 to TRBJ1-1; possibly TRBD1 for D (5 bases). This CDR3 has 13 amino acids. Trimming pared 0 bases from V and 10 bases from J, leaving 12 bases between. Germline V gene data show CDR1 as SEHNR and CDR2 as FQNEAQ (reference sequence). The CDR3 here is CASSLAPGYGAFF. In DNA, the CDR3 is TGTGCCAGCAGCTTAGCGCCAGGGTATGGAGCTTTCTTT.

The chain has TRBV7-9 and TRBJ1-4; D gene uncertain. The V end was cut by 6 bases, the J end by 4 bases, with 15 bases between. This CDR3 region has 15 residues. Germline V gives CDR1 SEHNR, CDR2 FQNEAQ (reference sequence). DNA of the CDR3: TGTGCCAGCAGGTCGAGGGAAGCACTTAATGAAAAACTGTTTTTT. Its protein is CASRSREALNEKLFF. Combining the CDR3 with reference TRBV7-9 and TRBJ1-4 gives the whole variable domain DTGVSQNPRHKITKRGQNVTFRCDPISEHNRLYWYRQTLGQGPEFLTYFQNEAQLEKSRLLSDRFSAERPKGSFSTLEIQRTEQGDSAMYLCASRSREALNEKLFFGSGTQLSVL.

The chain is built from TRBV2 and TRBJ1-5; D remains unclear. Germline V gene data show CDR1 as SNHLY and CDR2 as FYNNEI. V was trimmed by 6 bases and J by 3 bases, leaving 12 bases between them. The CDR3 has 14 amino acids. The CDR3 DNA is TGTGCCAGCAGCGGACGGTCGAACAATCAGCCCCAGCATTTT. Translating it yields CASSGRSNNQPQHF.

A word on this clonotype: A read error may produce the germline difference seen at one junction end. The chain employs TRBV7-3 and TRBJ2-5; 7 bases are shared with TRBD1. The CDR3 extends over 13 amino acids. Germline CDR1 is SGHTA and CDR2 is FQGTGA. The CDR3 sequence is CASSSGTVEAQYF. For the CDR3, the DNA is TGTGCCAGCAGCAGTGGGACAGTAGAGGCCCAGTACTTC.

On this clonotype: This may come from a read error, since a much larger clone is one base off. The chain uses TRBV2 and TRBJ1-6; possible D gene TRBD1, 6 bases. Per the germline V gene, CDR1 is SNHLY and CDR2 is FYNNEI. The CDR3 extends over 12 amino acids. With 4 bases removed from V and 11 bases from J, the gap between germline ends came to 9 bases. Here the CDR3 reads CASSGQDPPLHF. The CDR3 nucleotides are TGTGCCAGCAGTGGACAGGATCCACCCCTCCACTTT. The whole variable domain, filled in from reference TRBV2 and TRBJ1-6, reads EPEVTQTPSHQVTQMGQEVILRCVPISNHLYFYWYRQILGQKVEFLVSFYNNEISEKSEIFDDQFSVERPDGSNFTLKIRSTKLEDSAMYFCASSGQDPPLHFGNGTRLTVT.

The V and J genes are TRBV7-2 and TRBJ1-2; no reliable D call. Germline V gene lookup returns CDR1 SGHTA and CDR2 FQGNSA. V lost 8 bases to trimming and J lost 8 bases, with 12 bases between them. The CDR3 covers 11 residues. As DNA, the CDR3 is TGTGCCAGCGGGAAGGTAGGGGGCTACACCTTC. This translates into CASGKVGGYTF.

This clonotype was detected ten times or more. The V call is TRBV20-1, the J call TRBJ1-1; D is unresolved. CDR1 and CDR2 from the germline V gene are DFQATT and SNEGSKA (reference sequence). Trimming removed 7 bases at V and 4 bases at J, with 16 bases between. This CDR3 is built from 13 residues. The CDR3 is CSDVGALGTEAFF. In DNA form, the CDR3 reads TGCAGTGACGTGGGAGCGTTGGGCACTGAAGCTTTCTTT.

This clonotype was observed once. The chain links TRBV20-1 to TRBJ2-1; D perhaps matches TRBD2 (5 bases). CDR1 is DFQATT, CDR2 SNEGSKA, per germline (reference sequence). The CDR3 length is 13 residues. The ends were cut back, 3 bases at V and 6 bases at J, with 12 bases in the middle. The CDR3, as DNA: TGCAGTGCTAGTGGAGCTAGCTTCAATGAGCAGTTCTTC. Translation gives CSASGASFNEQFF.

This chain links TRBV25-1 with TRBJ2-2; D unresolved. Germline CDR1 MGHDK, CDR2 SYGVNS. V lost 5 bases and J 7 bases, leaving 11 bases between the germline ends. This CDR3 is built from 13 residues. The CDR3 DNA follows: TGTGCCAGCAGTTCAAGAAATGACGGGGAGCTGTTTTTT. Amino acids: CASSSRNDGELFF.

This clonotype was picked up a small number of times. The rearrangement links TRBV2 to TRBJ2-7; no definite D call. This CDR3 spans 16 amino acids. Germline CDR1 SNHLY, CDR2 FYNNEI. Trimming left V 6 bases short and J 0 bases short, with 18 bases between. This chain's CDR3 is CASSPRAVLSSYEQYF. The CDR3 DNA sequence: TGTGCCAGCAGCCCCAGAGCAGTTCTAAGCTCCTACGAGCAGTACTTC.

This chain connects TRBV7-2 to TRBJ1-2, with D possibly being TRBD1 (6 bases). The V end lost 4 bases, the J end lost 3 bases, and 12 bases lay between the germline ends. CDR3 length: 14 residues. Germline CDR1 is SGHTA and CDR2 is FQGNSA. CDR3 DNA: TGTGCCAGCAGCTACAGGGTTGAGGACTATGGCTACACCTTC. Translation gives CASSYRVEDYGYTF.

This clonotype was seen a few times. The chain joins TRBV7-9 to TRBJ2-5, with D tentatively TRBD2 (6 bases). From germline, CDR1 is SEHNR and CDR2 FQNEAQ (reference sequence). The CDR3 runs 15 residues. Trimming took off 1 base at V and 0 bases at J, with 9 bases between the two ends. The chain's CDR3 is CASSLGSGDQETQYF. The CDR3 coding sequence is TGTGCCAGCAGCTTAGGTTCGGGGGACCAAGAGACCCAGTACTTC.

Concerning this clonotype: A much larger clonotype is one base distant, so this may be a read error. The rearrangement links TRBV29-1 to TRBJ2-7; the D is unclear. The CDR3 runs 11 residues. In germline, CDR1 is SQVTM, CDR2 ANQGSEA. In nucleotides, the CDR3 is TGCAGCGTTGGGGTCTTGGCCGAGCAGAACTTC. This codes for CSVGVLAEQNF.

This clonotype was counted a few times. The CDR3 nucleotides are TGTGCCAGCGGCTACGTCCGACTTATGAACACTGAAGCTTTCTTT. Protein: CASGYVRLMNTEAFF. The chain links TRBV12-3 or TRBV12-4 to TRBJ1-1; no clear D gene. This CDR3 contains 15 residues. The V end was cut by 8 bases, the J end by 0 bases, with 16 bases between.

This clonotype was picked up a small number of times. The chain recombines TRBV20-1 with TRBJ1-1; no definite D call. V was pared by 5 bases and J by 3 bases, with 19 bases between. CDR1 is DFQATT, CDR2 SNEGSKA, per germline (reference sequence). This CDR3 comprises 15 residues. This CDR3 reads CSAPSLAGGYTEAFF. DNA of the CDR3: TGCAGTGCTCCAAGCCTCGCGGGCGGGTACACTGAAGCTTTCTTT.

The chain uses TRBV6-6 and TRBJ1-1, with D hard to call. Germline V gene lookup returns CDR1 MNHNY and CDR2 SVGAGI (reference sequence). The CDR3 contains 16 residues. Trimming took 2 bases from V and 0 from J, leaving 13 bases between them. CDR3 sequence reads: CASSYAHLNLNTEAFF. As DNA, the CDR3 is TGTGCCAGCAGTTACGCCCACCTCAATTTGAACACTGAAGCTTTCTTT.

This rearrangement joins TRBV7-9 to TRBJ1-5, with TRBD1 matching over 7 bases. Per germline, CDR1 SEHNR and CDR2 FQNEAQ (reference sequence). Germline trimming cut 5 bases from V and 9 bases from J; bases unmatched to any gene: 13. The CDR3 runs to 15 residues. As DNA, the CDR3 is TGTGCCAGCAGCCAGGGGGGTCAGGGATTAGGGCCCCAGCATTTT. Translating gives CASSQGGQGLGPQHF.

In its sample, this clonotype was seen many times. This chain joins TRBV7-9 and TRBJ1-1; D remains unclear. Trimming stripped 3 bases from V and 3 bases from J, with 11 bases between. The length of the CDR3 is 14 residues. The germline V gene has CDR1 SEHNR and CDR2 FQNEAQ (reference sequence). The CDR3 coding sequence is TGTGCCAGCAGCTTCACCGGGAAGCACACTGAAGCTTTCTTT. Its protein product is CASSFTGKHTEAFF.

The chain uses TRBV7-9 and TRBJ1-6; 7 bases align to TRBD1. Trimming removed 6 bases from V and 6 bases from J; junction bases left unmatched: 8. Germline loops: CDR1 SEHNR, CDR2 FQNEAQ (reference sequence). The length of the CDR3 is 15 residues. The CDR3 bases are TGTGCCAGCAGTTTTCCCCGACAGGGTAATTCACCCCTCCACTTT. It encodes CASSFPRQGNSPLHF.

This clonotype came up a few times. The chain is built from TRBV20-1 and TRBJ2-7; 8 positions agree with TRBD1. The CDR3 contains 15 residues. The V and J ends lost 6 bases and 2 bases, in that order; junction bases with no gene match: 12. Germline V gene lookup returns CDR1 DFQATT and CDR2 SNEGSKA (reference sequence). The CDR3 DNA reads as TGCAGTGCCCCCGGGACAGGAGGTTTCGCCTACGAGCAGTACTTC. It yields the protein CSAPGTGGFAYEQYF.